This T cell receptor (beta chain) was retrieved from a study of STAT5B mutations in CD4+ large granular lymphocyte leukemia. Study conclusions and caveats: Compared with healthy controls (2/35), patient top clones favored TRBV06 (8/27).

Remarks on this clone: Its target is unknown.

Repertoires were generated with immunoSEQ multiplex PCR, while TCRdb's copy carries only in-frame clones and drops some. The sample gives 25,000 to 30,000 clones, 70% to 85% of which show up once; approximately 6% is in the top ten. CDR3 size: 16 residues. Trimming cost V 5 bases and J 3 bases; bases outside gene matches: 9. Per germline, CDR1 SGHAT and CDR2 FQNNGV. The sample consisted of CD4+ T cells from blood buffy coats. This chain joins TRBV11-2 and TRBJ1-4; the match to TRBD1 covers 7 bases. This clonotype was sampled from a human donor in good health. This CDR3 reads CASSPDRVRANEKLFF. Here the CDR3 DNA reads TGTGCCAGCAGCCCCGACAGGGTCAGGGCTAATGAAAAACTGTTTTTT.